This T cell receptor (beta chain) derives from a study of cytomegalovirus exposure and HLA in healthy donors (dated by TCRdb to 2017 to 2019). Regarding the research as a whole: According to an earlier analysis of several hundred of the donors, 200 million or so T cells yielded 120 million or so unique TCR beta sequences and less than 300 Gb of sequence data. Among some 410 genotyped donors of the cohort, an average of around 220,000 unique TCR beta nucleotide sequences was sequenced per donor, of which roughly 17% were non-productive. A later genetic analysis used genome-wide SNP genotypes for about 65% of the roughly 670 donors, treating that subset as a discovery cohort. To study patterns of TCR occurrence, a later analysis re-analyzed previously published TCR beta repertoires from 650 to 750 donors and added high-resolution HLA genotyping. All discovery cohort repertoires had been generated on a single sequencing platform. The study was designed to test whether signatures of past pathogen exposure could be identified by cataloging public T cell receptors. Donor age, sex, ethnicity and CMV serostatus were compiled together with the repertoire data. Among the roughly 430 genotyped donors, more than 70% belonged to the genetic ancestry cluster associated with self-reported Caucasian donors. The later analysis used no new phenotypic data to find candidate immune exposures, relying instead on TCR beta sequences and their occurrence across donors. Both class I and class II loci were covered by HLA typing, at four-digit resolution. The study combined high-throughput TCR immunosequencing, statistical association of individual TCRs with disease status, and machine learning to predict cytomegalovirus infection status. In addition to the first cohort of around 670 subjects, a separate validation cohort of approximately 120 different subjects was used. Because of strong linkage in the cohort, a few DR-DQ haplotypes were treated as single units for association and clustering. An early release that covered about 600 HLA-typed donors contained approximately 300 gigabases of sequencing data and around 85 million unique TCR sequences. In an earlier analysis of more than 550 of the donors, high-throughput TCR beta sequencing was used to judge whether each TCR beta V gene segment behaved as functional or pseudogenic. The number of donors typed differed by locus, with roughly 620-640 for A, B, C, DRB1 and DQB1, roughly 520 for DQA1, 600 to 610 for DPA1, and roughly 450 for DPB1. The T cell repertoires of roughly 660 subjects were profiled by immunosequencing and related to cytomegalovirus serostatus. On the study overall, not on this receptor specifically: An earlier analysis of approximately 570 of the donors showed that most TCR beta V segments appeared in productive rearrangements either about 87% or about 30% of the time, which broadly matched IMGT annotations. In this cohort, only TCR beta chains were sequenced, and detectable features were limited by the absence of alpha or paired-chain data. Most TCR sequences were observed very rarely across donors, whereas some public TCRs were present in many individuals. A further reported finding was that TCR beta sequences accurately predicted the HLA-A and HLA-B alleles for most subjects in the first cohort. Linkage disequilibrium might explain the correlated functional status among segregating V segments, but an unknown experimental factor could not be ruled out. Because the 87-base-pair reads could not distinguish some IMGT-functional V segments, including TRBV6-2 and TRBV6-3, those segments were excluded. A later genetic analysis reported fewer N-insertions in productive TCRs among donors in an Asian-associated ancestry cluster than the roughly 700-donor mean. In a later genetic analysis, a missense DCLRE1C variant was associated with V-gene and J-gene trimming of TCR beta chains, and the association was replicated in an independent cohort. The only immune exposure information available for the cohort was CMV serostatus. In the study, about 150 TCR beta chains were listed as associated with cytomegalovirus. According to the authors, the approach could potentially be generalized to other disease states and immunological phenotypes. The classifier was reported to diagnose cytomegalovirus status with high specificity and sensitivity in both the original cohort and the validation cohort. Presence/absence analyses assumed roughly uniform sequencing depth across donors, an assumption that may not hold. When HLA alleles, especially DR and DQ, strongly co-occurred, attributing TCR associations to individual alleles was difficult. Specific HLA alleles were associated with roughly 16,000 TCR beta sequences at a false discovery rate of 0.05 in a later analysis. A later analysis found that TCR association rates varied across HLA loci, with DRB1 alleles showing the most associated TCRs and HLA-C alleles the fewest. The earlier analysis of almost 600 of the donors excluded 15 to 20 rarely observed V segments, including chromosome 9 orphons, because counts were too low. A later analysis reported that several top co-occurrence clusters appeared linked to parvovirus B19, influenza, CMV and Epstein-Barr virus. A group of highly shared sequence variants was considered likely to be a technical artifact of the sequencing pipeline. Because HLA typing was missing for some donors at each locus, association tests included only the typed subset. A later analysis found that HLA-associated TCR beta chains were more clonally expanded and had lower generation probabilities than equally common non-associated chains. A few of the identified cytomegalovirus-associated TCR beta chains were confirmed in vitro to be specific for cytomegalovirus antigens. In a later analysis, most CMV-associated TCR beta chains were found to appear HLA-restricted, with HLA associations seemingly driven largely by CMV exposure.

Library creation used the immunoSEQ multiplex PCR assay. For the multiplex PCR, a mixture combining 60 forward primers for TCR Vbeta segments and 13 reverse primers for TCR Jbeta segments was used. The CDR3 region of rearranged TCR beta genes was amplified from genomic DNA with a multiplex PCR assay. On the Illumina HiSeq System, the amplified TCR beta libraries were sequenced as 87-base-pair reads. As for the authors' bioinformatics: In a later analysis, tens of millions of unique TCR beta chains were counted across the roughly 610 repertoires, and approximately 11 million of these chains were shared by at least two donors. To remove PCR and sequencing errors, raw reads were error-corrected and collapsed into unique sequences using a nearest-neighbor algorithm that merged closely related sequences. V, D and J gene segments were assigned by aligning CDR3 sequences to IMGT reference sequences. For a sequence to be retained, a match of at least six nucleotides was required to both a V gene segment and a J gene segment. A rearrangement counted as productive if the CDR3 had no stop codons and remained in frame with V and J, and every other rearrangement counted as non-productive. Following IMGT convention, CDR3 was defined as the stretch from the second conserved V-encoded cysteine to the conserved J-encoded phenylalanine. The earlier analysis of about 560 of the donors excluded any sequence lacking an unambiguous match to a single V gene segment. An earlier analysis of a few hundred of the donors called V segments functional above 56.7% productive rearrangements and segregating when the between-donor standard deviation exceeded 5%. A statistical classification framework was built to diagnose cytomegalovirus status from the catalog of TCR beta chain sequences. A later analysis assigned V and J genes by comparing TCR nucleotide sequences with IMGT/GENE-DB human TR gene sequences. In a later analysis, CDR3 sequences and most-parsimonious VDJ recombination scenarios were assigned using the TCRdist pipeline. In a later analysis, every TCR beta chain was defined by the combination of its CDR3 amino acid sequence and its V-gene family, and reads without a unique V-gene family were dropped. In a later analysis, several hundred highly shared, low-generation-probability nucleotide sequences were removed to address suspected cross-contamination and a sequencing artifact. In a later analysis, a clonal expansion index for each public chain was calculated from normalized within-repertoire ranks of inferred template counts. In a later analysis, generation probabilities were computed using a VDJ recombination model fitted to out-of-frame rearrangements, and the results were checked against IGoR. In a later analysis, hypergeometric tests were used to score TCR-TCR, TCR-HLA and TCR-CMV co-occurrence, with a repertoire-size bias correction applied to TCR pairs. A later analysis estimated false discovery rates by permuting HLA or CMV assignments 20 times. In a later analysis, co-occurring TCRs were grouped using DBSCAN, with TCRdist sequence similarity added in when clustering inside HLA-allele-positive subsets. Co-occurrence clustering excluded repertoires with fewer than 30,000 or more than 120,000 public chains, plus five with anomalous nucleotide sharing. TCRdb retrieved this table from immuneACCESS and kept in-frame rearrangements only. Not all clones are present; in checked studies, unresolved V genes account for under half, and no reason is known for the remainder. The DNA gave D and trimming, while V, J and clone size come from that table. Recorded for this sample are over 100,000 clones; more than 70% of them occurred a single time. Approximately 4% of the sample is taken by the ten largest.

The cohort consisted of more than 650 healthy bone marrow donors. At the time of sampling, all cohort members were nominally healthy, though unrecorded immune exposures were likely present. The donor was CMV seropositive and was included in the group of 290 or so seropositive cohort members. A peripheral blood sample was collected from each donor, and TCR beta sequencing was performed on peripheral blood mononuclear cells. Genomic DNA extraction from the blood cell samples was performed with the Qiagen DNeasy Blood Extraction Kit. This clone came up a few times. The specificity of this receptor is unknown. No much larger clone is present one base from it, and per-base qualities are unavailable. CDR1 SGDLS and CDR2 YYNGEE are derived from the germline V gene. V loses 1 base, J loses 4 bases, and the germline ends lie 14 bases apart. The CDR3 starts with the cysteine, ends with the phenylalanine, and has 15 residues. Only CDR3 DNA remains: 45 bases, in frame from the first base.

The sequence links TRBV9 to TRBJ1-1, with TRBD1 tentatively as D gene (5 bases match). This TCR was sampled from a man aged 50 or older in good health and CMV-seropositive. The sample comprised PBMCs. Read as DNA, the sequence is TGTGCCAGCAGCGTATTCGGGGGAGGGACCACTGAAGCTTTCTTT. Its coded protein is CASSVFGGGTTEAFF.